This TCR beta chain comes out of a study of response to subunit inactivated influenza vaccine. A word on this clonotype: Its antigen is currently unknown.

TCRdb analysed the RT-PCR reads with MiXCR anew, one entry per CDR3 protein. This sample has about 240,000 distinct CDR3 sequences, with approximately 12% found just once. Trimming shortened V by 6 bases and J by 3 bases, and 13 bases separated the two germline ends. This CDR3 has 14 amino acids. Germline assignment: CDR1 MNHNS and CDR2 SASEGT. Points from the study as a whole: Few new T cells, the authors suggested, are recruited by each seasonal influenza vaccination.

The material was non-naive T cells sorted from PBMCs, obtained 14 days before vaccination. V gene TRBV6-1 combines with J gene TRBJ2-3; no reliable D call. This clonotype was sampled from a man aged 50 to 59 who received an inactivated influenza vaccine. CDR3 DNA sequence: TGTGCCAGCAGCTCCGGCGGAGAGACAGATACGCAGTATTTT. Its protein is CASSSGGETDTQYF.